This entry lists 2 T cell receptor beta chains sequenced from one sample in a study of monozygotic twins with inflammatory bowel disease. With the 5' RACE reads reprocessed, TCRdb shows one record per CDR3 protein and no DNA. The sample data list approximately 150,000 distinct CDR3 sequences. Specimen: blood. These receptor sequences come from a human donor with ulcerative colitis or Crohn's disease, or a healthy co-twin of an affected twin (not recorded which).

V usage is TRBV20-1 and J usage is TRBJ1-6; TCRdb returns TRBD1, unconfirmable since there is no DNA. The germline CDR1 and CDR2 sequences are DFQATT and SNEGSKA (reference sequence). The CDR3 contains 14 residues. The CDR3: CSASDSMESSPLHF.

The V call is TRBV20-1, the J call TRBJ1-2. CDR3 length equals 13 residues. Per the germline V gene, CDR1 is DFQATT and CDR2 is SNEGSKA (reference sequence). CDR3 region: CSARGVKRPGYTF.